This TCR beta chain stems from a study of breast tumors, draining lymph nodes, adjacent tissues. This clonotype was observed at least ten times. The lymph nodes were axillary draining lymph nodes from breast cancer patients. V was trimmed by 6 bases and J by 0 bases, leaving 16 bases between them. Looked up from germline, CDR1 is SGHVS and CDR2 is FQNEAQ. The CDR3 loop spans 16 amino acids. Each CDR3 protein is one row after TCRdb ran MiXCR on the multiplex PCR reads. The sample records fewer than 200,000 distinct CDR3 sequences, 30% to 35% being singletons. Sequenced input: axillary lymph node tissue. The chain combines TRBV7-8 with TRBJ2-3; no clear D. The TCR was taken from a female donor with breast cancer. Some clones in this sample may be carry-over from other donors' samples. CDR3 sequence reads: CASRSGLHLSTDTQYF. The CDR3 DNA reads as TGTGCCAGCAGATCCGGGCTTCACCTTAGCACAGATACGCAGTATTTT.